Listed below are T cell receptor beta chains from one sample, sequenced in a study of regulatory T cells in long-lasting Graves disease. TCRdb reprocessed the multiplex PCR reads via MiXCR and lists one record per CDR3 protein. Of some 200,000 distinct CDR3 sequences in the sample, roughly 18% were seen once. The data also belong to a second study, concerning T cells in Graves' hyperthyroidism and ophthalmopathy.

Sequenced here: peripheral blood mononuclear cells (PBMCs), sampled at new diagnosis, from a patient treated with antithyroid drugs. The receptors derive from a woman aged 30 to 39 with Graves disease. Both conserved end residues are part of each CDR3. D genes are given only for firm matches. Only part of the rows carry a size: once, few, many, or a class if the clone is expanded.

v_call,cdr3_length,j_call,clone_size,d_call,cdr3_nt,cdr3_aa
TRBV20-1,14,TRBJ2-2,NA,NA,TGCAGTGCTAGAGTTGAAGGGGCTACCGGGGAGCTGTTTTTT,CSARVEGATGELFF
TRBV5-1,16,TRBJ1-1,many,NA,TGCGCCAGCAGCTTAGGCTCGAGTATACGGAACACTGAAGCTTTCTTT,CASSLGSSIRNTEAFF
TRBV20-1,13,TRBJ2-5,many,TRBD2,TGCAGTGCGCCACTAGCGGGGGGGGAGACCCAGTACTTC,CSAPLAGGETQYF
TRBV10-1,21,TRBJ2-1,few,NA,NA,CASSESGFGAGTSGRAHEQFF
TRBV7-9,14,TRBJ1-2,NA,NA,TGTGCCAGCAGCCCTTACACAGGTAACTATGGCTACACCTTC,CASSPYTGNYGYTF
TRBV9,16,TRBJ2-1,few,NA,TGTGCCAGCAGCGTAGTCGGGAGTGGGGGTTACAATGAGCAGTTCTTC,CASSVVGSGGYNEQFF
TRBV20-1,15,TRBJ1-1,many,NA,TGCAGTGCTAGAAATTCCCCACTATTGAACACTGAAGCTTTCTTT,CSARNSPLLNTEAFF
TRBV2,16,TRBJ2-2,many,TRBD2,TGTGCCAGCAGTCAGGGACTAGCGGGAATCACCGGGGAGCTGTTTTTT,CASSQGLAGITGELFF
TRBV27,14,TRBJ2-5,NA,TRBD1,TGTGCCAGCAGTCACGACAGGGTGGGCGAGACCCAGTACTTC,CASSHDRVGETQYF
TRBV16,15,TRBJ1-5,many,NA,TGTGCCAGCAGCCAATCGTCGGGGGTCAATCAGCCCCAGCATTTT,CASSQSSGVNQPQHF